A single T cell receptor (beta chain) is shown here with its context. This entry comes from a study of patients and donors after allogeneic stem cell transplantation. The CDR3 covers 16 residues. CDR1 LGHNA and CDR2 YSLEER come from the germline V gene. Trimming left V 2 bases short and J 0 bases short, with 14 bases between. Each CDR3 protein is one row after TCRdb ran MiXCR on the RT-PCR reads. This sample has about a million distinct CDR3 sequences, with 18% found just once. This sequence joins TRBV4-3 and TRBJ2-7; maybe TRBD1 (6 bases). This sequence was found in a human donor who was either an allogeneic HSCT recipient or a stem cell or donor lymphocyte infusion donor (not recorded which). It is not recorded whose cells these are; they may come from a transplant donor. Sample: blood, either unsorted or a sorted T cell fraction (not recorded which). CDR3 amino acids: CASSQFGRGSSYEQYF. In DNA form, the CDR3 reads TGCGCCAGCAGCCAATTTGGCAGGGGTAGCTCCTACGAGCAGTACTTC.